These 10 T cell receptor beta chains were all obtained from the same sample, sequenced in a study of blood T cell repertoires in COVID-19. The table came from immunoSEQ multiplex PCR; TCRdb's copy has only in-frame clones and leaves some out. The sample shows about 120,000 clones, approximately 90% of them seen only once. Specimen: peripheral blood. These receptors all come from a human donor with acute or convalescent COVID-19. The donor label of this sample is uncertain.

The V and J genes are TRBV6-6 and TRBJ1-3; D unclear. Looked up from germline, CDR1 is MNHNY and CDR2 is SVGAGI (reference sequence). This CDR3 is 14 amino acids long. V gave up 5 bases and J gave up 0 bases, with 8 bases separating them. Written as DNA, the CDR3 is TGTGCCAGCAGTCCCTTCCTCTCTGGAAACACCATATATTTT. Protein product: CASSPFLSGNTIYF.

The chain employs TRBV9 and TRBJ2-4; weak D call: TRBD1 (5 bases). The CDR3 has 17 amino acids. From germline, CDR1 is SGDLS and CDR2 YYNGEE. Trimming stripped 9 bases from V and 0 bases from J, with 22 bases between. This CDR3 is CATPQVLLVLAKNIQYF. CDR3 in DNA: TGTGCCACCCCACAGGTTCTCCTGGTCCTAGCCAAAAACATTCAGTACTTC. Full variable domain (outside the CDR3, taken from reference TRBV9 and TRBJ2-4): DSGVTQTPKHLITATGQRVTLRCSPRSGDLSVYWYQQSLDQGLQFLIQYYNGEERAKGNILERFSAQQFPDLHSELNLSSLELGDSALYFCATPQVLLVLAKNIQYFGAGTRLSVL.

The sample holds one count of this clone. The J gene is TRBJ1-6, the V gene TRBV14; TRBD1 might be the D (6 bases). The V gene's germline CDR1 is SGHDN and CDR2 FVKESK. Trimming pared 3 bases from V and 8 bases from J, leaving 14 bases between. The CDR3 covers 15 residues. The CDR3 is CASSQEWQGYSPLHF. CDR3 sequence (DNA): TGTGCCAGCAGCCAGGAGTGGCAGGGGTATTCACCCCTCCACTTT.

The chain joins TRBV7-8 to TRBJ1-6, with TRBD1 as a possible D gene (5 bases). V was shortened by 5 bases and J by 8 bases, with 10 bases between the two germline ends. This CDR3 spans 13 amino acids. Germline V gives CDR1 SGHVS, CDR2 FQNEAQ. CDR3 amino acids: CASSPGYDSPLHF. The CDR3 DNA follows: TGTGCCAGCAGCCCAGGGTACGATTCACCCCTCCACTTT.

The CDR3 coding sequence is TGCGCCAGCAGTGCAGGGCCGAGTAACTATGGCTACACCTTC. It specifies CASSAGPSNYGYTF. The chain links TRBV5-1 to TRBJ1-2, with a weak D call TRBD1 (5 bases). This CDR3 is 14 amino acids long. Germline-derived CDR1 and CDR2 are SGHRS and YFSETQ. V shed 5 bases and J shed 1 base, with 12 bases lying between them.

Of note for this clone: The identical CDR3 is also encoded by other nucleotide sequences in the sample. The genes are TRBV20-1 and TRBJ1-1; D remains ambiguous. The CDR3 contains 11 residues. V was trimmed by 3 bases and J by 1 base, leaving 3 bases between them. CDR1 and CDR2 from the germline V gene are DFQATT and SNEGSKA (reference sequence). The CDR3 DNA is TGCAGTGCTAGCGGGAACACTGAAGCTTTCTTT. It is translated as CSASGNTEAFF.

This sequence joins TRBV4-1 and TRBJ2-1, with D maybe TRBD2 (6 bases). Between the trimmed V and J ends, which lost 0 bases and 10 bases, there was a span of 22 bases. Germline V gives CDR1 MGHRA, CDR2 YSYEKL. The CDR3 covers 17 residues. CDR3 loop: CASSQDRAVRGLREQFF. DNA of the CDR3: TGCGCCAGCAGCCAAGATCGGGCGGTGAGGGGACTTCGAGAGCAGTTCTTC.

This chain joins TRBV7-2 and TRBJ2-1; possible D gene TRBD1, 6 bases. CDR3 length: 15 residues. Germline assignment: CDR1 SGHTA and CDR2 FQGNSA. Trimming took 4 bases from V and 5 from J, leaving 15 bases between them. In DNA form, the CDR3 reads TGTGCCAGCAGCTCAATTGGGACAAATAACAATGAGCAGTTCTTC. Translating it yields CASSSIGTNNNEQFF. Full variable domain (missing parts from reference TRBV7-2 and TRBJ2-1): GAGVSQSPSNKVTEKGKDVELRCDPISGHTALYWYRQSLGQGLEFLIYFQGNSAPDKSGLPSDRFSAERTGGSVSTLTIQRTQQEDSAVYLCASSSIGTNNNEQFFGPGTRLTVL.

The V and J genes are TRBV7-2 and TRBJ2-3, with D perhaps TRBD1 (6 bases). Trimming stripped 5 bases from V and 6 bases from J, with 12 bases between. The germline CDR1 and CDR2 sequences are SGHTA and FQGNSA. This CDR3 is built from 13 residues. CDR3 in DNA: TGTGCCAGCAGCCAAATTAGGGGGGATACGCAGTATTTT. Amino acid sequence: CASSQIRGDTQYF.

The CDR3 bases are TGTGCCAGCAGGACCAGCGGGAGTTTCGACGAGCAGTACTTC. Translation gives CASRTSGSFDEQYF. This chain links TRBV28 with TRBJ2-7; 8 bases fit TRBD2. The V segment lost 6 bases and the J segment 5 bases; nucleotides outside the gene matches: 9. Germline CDR1 and CDR2: MDHEN and SYDVKM. This CDR3 is 14 amino acids long.